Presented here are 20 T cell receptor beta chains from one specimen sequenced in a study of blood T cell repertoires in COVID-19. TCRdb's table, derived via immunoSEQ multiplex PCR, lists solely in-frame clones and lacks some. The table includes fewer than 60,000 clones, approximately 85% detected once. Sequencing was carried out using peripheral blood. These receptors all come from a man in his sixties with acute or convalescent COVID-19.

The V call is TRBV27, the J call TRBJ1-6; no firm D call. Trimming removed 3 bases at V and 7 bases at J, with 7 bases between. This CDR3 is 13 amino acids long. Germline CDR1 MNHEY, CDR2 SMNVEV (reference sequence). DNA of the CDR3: TGTGCCAGCAGTTTTATGGCCAATTCACCCCTCCACTTT. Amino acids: CASSFMANSPLHF.

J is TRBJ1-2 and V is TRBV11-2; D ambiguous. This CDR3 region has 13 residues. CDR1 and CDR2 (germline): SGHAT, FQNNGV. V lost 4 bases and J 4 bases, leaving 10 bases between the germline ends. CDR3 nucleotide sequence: TGTGCCAGCAGCTCCCGGTCTCCCTATGGCTACACCTTC. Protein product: CASSSRSPYGYTF. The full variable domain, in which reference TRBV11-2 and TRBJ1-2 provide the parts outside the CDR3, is EAGVAQSPRYKIIEKRQSVAFWCNPISGHATLYWYQQILGQGPKLLIQFQNNGVVDDSQLPKDRFSAERLKGVDSTLKIQPAKLEDSAVYLCASSSRSPYGYTFGSGTRLTVV.

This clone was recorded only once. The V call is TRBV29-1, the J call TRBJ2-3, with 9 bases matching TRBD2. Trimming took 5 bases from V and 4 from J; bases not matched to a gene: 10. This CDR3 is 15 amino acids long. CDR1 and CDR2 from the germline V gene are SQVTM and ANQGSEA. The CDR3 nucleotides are TGCAGCGTTAAGCGCGGGAGGGCCTATTCAGATACGCAGTATTTT. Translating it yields CSVKRGRAYSDTQYF.

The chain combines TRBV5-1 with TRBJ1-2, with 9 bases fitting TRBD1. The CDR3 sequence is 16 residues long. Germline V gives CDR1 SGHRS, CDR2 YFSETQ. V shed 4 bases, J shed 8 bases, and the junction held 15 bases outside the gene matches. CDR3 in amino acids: CASSTSRPGQGKGYTF. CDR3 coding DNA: TGCGCCAGCAGCACCTCTCGACCGGGACAGGGAAAGGGCTACACCTTC. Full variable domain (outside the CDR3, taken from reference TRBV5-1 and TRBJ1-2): KAGVTQTPRYLIKTRGQQVTLSCSPISGHRSVSWYQQTPGQGLQFLFEYFSETQRNKGNFPGRFSGRQFSNSRSEMNVSTLELGDSALYLCASSTSRPGQGKGYTFGSGTRLTVV.

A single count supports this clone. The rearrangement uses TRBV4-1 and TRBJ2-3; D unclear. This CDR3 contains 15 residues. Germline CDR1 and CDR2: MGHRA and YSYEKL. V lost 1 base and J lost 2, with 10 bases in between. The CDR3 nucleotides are TGCGCCAGCAGCCAAGGTAGAGTAGCCACAGATACGCAGTATTTT. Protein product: CASSQGRVATDTQYF.

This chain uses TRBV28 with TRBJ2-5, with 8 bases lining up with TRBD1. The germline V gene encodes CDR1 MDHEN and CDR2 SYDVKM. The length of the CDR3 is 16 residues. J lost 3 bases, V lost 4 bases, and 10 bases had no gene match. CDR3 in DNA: TGTGCCAGCAGTTATGACCCGACAGGGGCTAAAGAGACCCAGTACTTC. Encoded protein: CASSYDPTGAKETQYF.

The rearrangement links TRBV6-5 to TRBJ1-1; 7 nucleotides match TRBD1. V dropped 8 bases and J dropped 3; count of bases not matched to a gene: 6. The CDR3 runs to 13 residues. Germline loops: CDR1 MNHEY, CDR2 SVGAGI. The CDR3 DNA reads TGTGCCAGCTCATGGACAGGTCACACTGAAGCTTTCTTT. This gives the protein CASSWTGHTEAFF.

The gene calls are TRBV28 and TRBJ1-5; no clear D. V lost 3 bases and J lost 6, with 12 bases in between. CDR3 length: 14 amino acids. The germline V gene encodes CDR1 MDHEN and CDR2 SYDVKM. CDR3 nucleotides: TGTGCCAGCAGTTTTTCGGGATCGCGTCAGCCCCAGCATTTT. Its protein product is CASSFSGSRQPQHF.

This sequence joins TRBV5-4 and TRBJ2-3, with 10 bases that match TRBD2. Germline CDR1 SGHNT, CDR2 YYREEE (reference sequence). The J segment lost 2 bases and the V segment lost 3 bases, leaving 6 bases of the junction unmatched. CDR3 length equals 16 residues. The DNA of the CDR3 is TGTGCCAGCAGCTCCAGACTAGCGGGCTCCACAGATACGCAGTATTTT. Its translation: CASSSRLAGSTDTQYF.

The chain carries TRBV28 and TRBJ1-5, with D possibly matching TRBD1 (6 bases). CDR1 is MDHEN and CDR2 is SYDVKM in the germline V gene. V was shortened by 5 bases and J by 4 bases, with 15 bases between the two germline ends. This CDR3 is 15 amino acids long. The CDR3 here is CASSNRAVSNQPQHF. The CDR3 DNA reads TGTGCCAGCAGTAACAGGGCAGTGTCTAATCAGCCCCAGCATTTT.

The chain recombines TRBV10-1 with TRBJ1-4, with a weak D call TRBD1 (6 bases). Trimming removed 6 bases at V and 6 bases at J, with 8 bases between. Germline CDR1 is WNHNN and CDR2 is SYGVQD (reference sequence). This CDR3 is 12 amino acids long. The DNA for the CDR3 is TGCGCCAGCAGCCCAGGGGATGAAAAACTGTTTTTT. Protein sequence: CASSPGDEKLFF.

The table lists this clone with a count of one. The CDR3, as DNA: TGCGCCAGCAGCCCGGGGACAGGGAACTCTGGGGCCAACGTCCTGACTTTC. Translating gives CASSPGTGNSGANVLTF. The gene calls are TRBV5-1 and TRBJ2-6, with 9 bases that match TRBD1. V shed 4 bases and J 0 bases; nucleotides not matched to a gene: 5. The CDR3 consists of 17 residues. The V gene's germline CDR1 is SGHRS and CDR2 YFSETQ.

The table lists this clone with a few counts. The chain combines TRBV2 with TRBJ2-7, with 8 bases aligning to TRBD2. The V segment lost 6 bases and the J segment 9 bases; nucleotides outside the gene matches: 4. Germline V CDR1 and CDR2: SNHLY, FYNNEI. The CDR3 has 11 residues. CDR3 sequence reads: CASSQLAAQYF. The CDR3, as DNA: TGTGCCAGCAGCCAACTAGCGGCGCAGTACTTC. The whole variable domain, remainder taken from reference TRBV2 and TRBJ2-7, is EPEVTQTPSHQVTQMGQEVILRCVPISNHLYFYWYRQILGQKVEFLVSFYNNEISEKSEIFDDQFSVERPDGSNFTLKIRSTKLEDSAMYFCASSQLAAQYFGPGTRLTVT.

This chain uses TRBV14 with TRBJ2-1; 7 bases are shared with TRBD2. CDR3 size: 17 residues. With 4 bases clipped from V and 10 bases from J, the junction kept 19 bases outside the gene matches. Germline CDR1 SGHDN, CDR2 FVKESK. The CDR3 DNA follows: TGTGCCAGCAGCCCCTCTCCTCAGGTCTGGCGGGAGAAAGAGCAGTTCTTC. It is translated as CASSPSPQVWREKEQFF.

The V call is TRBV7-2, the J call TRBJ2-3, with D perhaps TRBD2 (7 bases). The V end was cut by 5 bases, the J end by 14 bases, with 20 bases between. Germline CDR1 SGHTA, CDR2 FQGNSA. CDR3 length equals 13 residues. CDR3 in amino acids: CASSLGGTTRWYF. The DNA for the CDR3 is TGTGCCAGCAGCCTAGGGGGGACTACTCGTTGGTATTTT. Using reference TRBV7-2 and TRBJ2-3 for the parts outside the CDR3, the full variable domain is GAGVSQSPSNKVTEKGKDVELRCDPISGHTALYWYRQSLGQGLEFLIYFQGNSAPDKSGLPSDRFSAERTGGSVSTLTIQRTQQEDSAVYLCASSLGGTTRWYFGPGTRLTVL.

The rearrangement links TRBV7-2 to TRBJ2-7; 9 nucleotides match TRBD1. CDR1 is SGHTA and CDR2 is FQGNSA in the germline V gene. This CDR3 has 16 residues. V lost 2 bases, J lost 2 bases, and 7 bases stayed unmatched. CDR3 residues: CASSLSSRDRAYEQYF. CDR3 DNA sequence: TGTGCCAGCAGCTTATCTAGTAGGGACAGGGCCTACGAGCAGTACTTC.

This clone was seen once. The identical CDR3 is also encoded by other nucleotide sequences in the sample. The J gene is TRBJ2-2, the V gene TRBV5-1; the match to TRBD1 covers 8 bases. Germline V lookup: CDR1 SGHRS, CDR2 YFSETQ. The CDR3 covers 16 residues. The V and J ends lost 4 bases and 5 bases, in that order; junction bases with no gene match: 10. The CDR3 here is CASSLSGQGGTGELFF. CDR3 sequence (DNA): TGCGCCAGCAGCCTATCCGGACAGGGCGGGACCGGGGAGCTGTTTTTT.

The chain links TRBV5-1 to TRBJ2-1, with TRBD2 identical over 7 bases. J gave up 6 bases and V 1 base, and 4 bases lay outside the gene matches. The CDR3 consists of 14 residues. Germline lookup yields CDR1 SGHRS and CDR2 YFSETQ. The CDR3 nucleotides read TGCGCCAGCAGCTTGTACAGCGGGACCAATGAGCAGTTCTTC. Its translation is CASSLYSGTNEQFF.

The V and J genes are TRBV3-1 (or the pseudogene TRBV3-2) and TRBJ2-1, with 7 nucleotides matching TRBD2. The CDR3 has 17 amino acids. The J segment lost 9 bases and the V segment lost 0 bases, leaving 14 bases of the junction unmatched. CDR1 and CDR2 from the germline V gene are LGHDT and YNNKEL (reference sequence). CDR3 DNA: TGTGCCAGCAGCCAAGATTTAAGTTCTGCGGGAGTGGTTGAGCAGTTCTTC. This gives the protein CASSQDLSSAGVVEQFF.

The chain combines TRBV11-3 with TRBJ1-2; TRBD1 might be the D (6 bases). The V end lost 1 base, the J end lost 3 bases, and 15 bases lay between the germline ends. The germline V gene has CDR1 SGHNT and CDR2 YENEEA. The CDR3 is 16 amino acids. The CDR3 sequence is CASSLGTEGSDYGYTF. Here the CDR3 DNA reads TGTGCCAGCAGCTTAGGGACAGAGGGGAGCGACTATGGCTACACCTTC.